This TCR beta chain was retrieved from a study of T cell responses to AZD1222 COVID-19 vaccine. Study as a whole: Whether given at about 4 or about 12 weeks, second doses were pooled.

Using immunoSEQ multiplex PCR, the repertoire was profiled, and TCRdb retains in-frame clones only, with some absent. The sample comprises some 140,000 clones, around nine tenths of which are singletons, and 15% to 20% rests with the top ten. Concerning this clone: Its antigen is currently unknown.

Study-level findings and limits: At study baseline, merely roughly 6 AZD1222 recipients were seropositive.

This receptor was obtained from an adult in good health. This specimen consisted of peripheral blood, obtained on day 0 of AZD1222 vaccination.

The CDR3 is CASSQSGGAGGKETQYF. CDR3 bases: TGCGCCAGCAGTCAATCAGGCGGGGCGGGCGGGAAAGAGACCCAGTACTTC. V gene TRBV23-1 combines with J gene TRBJ2-5, with D perhaps matching TRBD2 (6 bases). TRBV23-1 qualifies as an ORF whose function is uncertain. There are 17 residues in the CDR3. V lost 0 bases, J lost 3 bases, and 17 bases lay in between.